Here is one TCR beta chain with its context. Its antigen is undetermined. Germline CDR1 reads SGHRS; CDR2 reads YFSETQ. Trimming removed 8 bases at V and 8 bases at J, with 19 bases between. There are 14 residues in the CDR3. This sample is drawn from a study of T cell responses to AZD1222 COVID-19 vaccine. As for the study in general: Pooling covered second doses at about 4 or about 12 weeks. Study-level results: Two AZD1222 administrations were followed by greater Spike-specific TCR breadth and depth.

Clones were sequenced by immunoSEQ multiplex PCR, and TCRdb holds only the in-frame ones, with some missing. Here the sample spans 100,000 to 120,000 clones, around 81% being singletons. The receptor comes from an adult in good health. This sequence joins TRBV5-1 and TRBJ1-4; D is undetermined. The sample was peripheral blood, taken on day 0 of AZD1222 vaccination. The CDR3 DNA is TGCGCCAGACGACTTCAGGAGCCCGGGGAAAAACTGTTTTTT. It encodes CARRLQEPGEKLFF.